The source of this T cell receptor (beta chain) is a study of control samples from healthy donors and cancer patients. V dropped 4 bases and J dropped 1 base, with 9 bases sitting between them. Germline CDR1 SGHNT, CDR2 YYREEE (reference sequence). This CDR3 is built from 14 residues. This clone was counted a single time. Profiled with immunoSEQ multiplex PCR; TCRdb holds only in-frame clones, not every one. The table has 120,000 or so clones, 85% to 95% seen once; the top ten hold 0.5% to 0.7%. This clonotype was obtained from a man older than 75 with head and neck cancer. V and J are TRBV5-4 and TRBJ1-5, with D unresolved. Sequencing was performed on PBMCs. As DNA, the CDR3 is TGTGCCAGCAGCACAGACGGAAGCAATCAGCCCCAGCATTTT. Translating it yields CASSTDGSNQPQHF.